Shown below are 8 T cell receptor beta chains from a single sample sequenced in a study of cytomegalovirus exposure and HLA in healthy donors. The protocol was immunoSEQ multiplex PCR, while the TCRdb copy is restricted to in-frame clones and leaves out a portion. The sample holds tens of thousands of clones, 93% seen once. Material: PBMCs. Source of these receptors: a woman aged 30 to 39 in good health and CMV-seronegative.

CDR3 sequence: CASSLGGQGLNYEQYF. The CDR3 nucleotides read TGTGCCAGCAGCTTAGGGGGGCAGGGACTAAACTACGAGCAGTACTTC. This chain joins TRBV7-8 and TRBJ2-7; perhaps TRBD2 as D (7 bases). Trimming shortened V by 1 base and J by 3 bases, and 16 bases separated the two germline ends. Germline V gives CDR1 SGHVS, CDR2 FQNEAQ. The CDR3 covers 16 residues.

This chain uses TRBV15 with TRBJ1-2; D unresolved. Germline CDR1 LNHNV, CDR2 YYDKDF (reference sequence). There are 15 residues in the CDR3. Trimming removed 3 bases at V and 4 bases at J, with 15 bases between. The CDR3 DNA sequence: TGTGCCACCAGCAGTGCTTACACGGGAGGCTATGGCTACACCTTC. Amino acids: CATSSAYTGGYGYTF.

This clone was recorded once. The rearrangement links TRBV4-2 to TRBJ1-2; 8 nucleotides align to TRBD1. Germline V gene data show CDR1 as LGHNA and CDR2 as YNFKEQ. CDR3 size: 16 residues. The V gene end was trimmed by 4 bases and the J gene end by 2 bases; junction bases not matched to a gene: 9. The CDR3, as DNA: TGTGCCAGCAGCCTACGGACAGGGCCTCTAAACTATGGCTACACCTTC. Its protein product is CASSLRTGPLNYGYTF.

This chain uses TRBV6-1 with TRBJ1-1; 9 nucleotides align to TRBD1. This CDR3 is built from 17 residues. With V trimmed by 2 bases and J by 5 bases, 12 bases remained unmatched. The germline gives CDR1 MNHNS, CDR2 SASEGT. The CDR3 DNA follows: TGTGCCAGCAGTGAATTGCCTCGGACAGGGGTTTTAACTGAAGCTTTCTTT. It translates to CASSELPRTGVLTEAFF.

The CDR3 loop reads CASSQVPSGVVLTQYF. DNA of the CDR3: TGCGCCAGCAGCCAAGTCCCTAGCGGGGTGGTTTTGACGCAGTATTTT. The chain carries TRBV4-1 and TRBJ2-3; 9 positions match TRBD2. V shed 1 base and J 9 bases; nucleotides not matched to a gene: 11. This CDR3 comprises 16 residues. From germline, CDR1 is MGHRA and CDR2 YSYEKL.

The chain couples TRBV19 to TRBJ1-2; no reliable D call. The CDR3 is 14 amino acids. V dropped 2 bases and J dropped 3 bases, with 10 bases sitting between them. The germline V gene encodes CDR1 LNHDA and CDR2 SQIVND (reference sequence). The CDR3 DNA sequence: TGTGCCAGTAGTATATTTAGCCGGGACTATGGCTACACCTTC. This translates into CASSIFSRDYGYTF.

V is TRBV7-9 and J is TRBJ1-6; 7 bases fit TRBD1. Germline lookup yields CDR1 SEHNR and CDR2 FQNEAQ (reference sequence). This CDR3 is 15 amino acids long. Trimming at V came to 4 bases and at J to 9 bases, leaving 9 bases not matched to a gene. In nucleotides, the CDR3 is TGTGCCAGCAGCTCCCCGACAGGGTTAAGTTCACCCCTCCACTTT. Encoded protein: CASSSPTGLSSPLHF.

This clone has a single count. V is TRBV19 and J is TRBJ1-5; 8 bases match TRBD1. The CDR3 loop spans 17 amino acids. The V and J ends lost 5 bases and 3 bases, in that order; junction bases with no gene match: 12. Germline V CDR1 and CDR2: LNHDA, SQIVND (reference sequence). The CDR3 sequence: CASSFHSDRGVNQPQHF. The CDR3 DNA is TGTGCCAGTAGTTTCCACTCCGACAGGGGAGTCAATCAGCCCCAGCATTTT.